A single sample is the source of the 14 T cell receptor beta chains below, sequenced in a study of T cell changes during pregnancy in multiple sclerosis. Libraries were prepared by immunoSEQ multiplex PCR; TCRdb keeps only in-frame clonotypes and omits some of them. The data show about 56,000 clones, with 85% to 95% seen just once and 0.5% held by the top ten. Sequencing was performed on CD4+ T cells from peripheral blood mononuclear cells, taken in the third trimester of pregnancy. The receptor source for this set is a female donor with multiple sclerosis, enrolled in a pregnancy study.

This sequence joins TRBV28 and TRBJ1-5, with TRBD1 matching over 7 bases. The CDR3 length is 18 residues. Looked up from germline, CDR1 is MDHEN and CDR2 is SYDVKM. Trimming removed 2 bases from V and 2 bases from J; junction bases left unmatched: 12. CDR3 loop: CASSLRGHFDPRNQPQHF. CDR3 coding DNA: TGTGCCAGCAGTTTAAGGGGGCATTTTGACCCCCGCAATCAGCCCCAGCATTTT.

This clone was counted a few times. The CDR3 here is CSVGQSGNTIYF. The CDR3 DNA is TGCAGCGTTGGACAGTCCGGAAACACCATATATTTT. The chain uses TRBV29-1 and TRBJ1-3; a possible D gene is TRBD1 (5 bases). V dropped 4 bases and J dropped 4 bases, with 8 bases sitting between them. Germline assignment: CDR1 SQVTM and CDR2 ANQGSEA. CDR3 length equals 12 residues.

This clone was observed once. J is TRBJ2-3 and V is TRBV5-1; no firm D call. The CDR3 runs 12 residues. The V gene's germline CDR1 is SGHRS and CDR2 YFSETQ. V shed 4 bases and J shed 6 bases, with 9 bases lying between them. For the CDR3, the DNA is TGCGCCAGCAGCCCTGGGCGTGATACGCAGTATTTT. It specifies CASSPGRDTQYF.

The chain couples TRBV6-5 to TRBJ2-3, with 8 bases aligning to TRBD1. The CDR3 is made up of 15 amino acids. V dropped 10 bases and J dropped 2; count of bases not matched to a gene: 11. Per germline, CDR1 MNHEY and CDR2 SVGAGI. CDR3 in amino acids: CANPRDRFVTDTQYF. In DNA form, the CDR3 reads TGTGCCAACCCCCGGGACAGGTTTGTCACAGATACGCAGTATTTT.

V and J are TRBV6-5 and TRBJ2-1, with 12 bases that match TRBD2. Trimming removed 5 bases from V and 2 bases from J; junction bases left unmatched: 1. There are 15 residues in the CDR3. Germline lookup yields CDR1 MNHEY and CDR2 SVGAGI. As DNA, the CDR3 is TGTGCCAGCAGTCCTAGCGGGGGGGCCTACAATGAGCAGTTCTTC. Translating gives CASSPSGGAYNEQFF.

The genes are TRBV19 and TRBJ2-7; no clear D. Germline-derived CDR1 and CDR2 are LNHDA and SQIVND (reference sequence). This CDR3 has 13 amino acids. Trimming stripped 9 bases from V and 6 bases from J, with 18 bases between. DNA of the CDR3: TGTGCCAGCCAACTCCGACTTAATTCCGAGCAGTACTTC. Translating it yields CASQLRLNSEQYF.

The rearrangement joins TRBV19 to TRBJ1-3; 9 nucleotides align to TRBD1. CDR3 length: 18 residues. Germline V gene data show CDR1 as LNHDA and CDR2 as SQIVND (reference sequence). J lost 3 bases, V lost 5 bases, and 14 bases had no gene match. The CDR3 nucleotides read TGTGCCAGTAGTCCCCTACACCCCGGGACAGGGTTTGGAAACACCATATATTTT. Protein product: CASSPLHPGTGFGNTIYF.

The V call is TRBV4-2, the J call TRBJ2-2; 10 positions agree with TRBD2. There are 18 residues in the CDR3. J was trimmed by 0 bases and V by 2 bases; bases with no gene match: 6. Germline V gene lookup returns CDR1 LGHNA and CDR2 YNFKEQ. In DNA, the CDR3 is TGTGCCAGCAGCCAATCGGCTAGCGGGGGTGCGAACACCGGGGAGCTGTTTTTT. As protein: CASSQSASGGANTGELFF.

The chain is built from TRBV29-1 and TRBJ2-7; possible D gene TRBD2, 6 bases. CDR1 is SQVTM and CDR2 is ANQGSEA in the germline V gene. This CDR3 is built from 11 residues. Trimming left V 8 bases short and J 4 bases short, with 12 bases between. CDR3: CSSGDGYEQYF. As DNA, the CDR3 is TGCAGCTCGGGGGACGGTTACGAGCAGTACTTC.

The chain links TRBV5-6 to TRBJ2-1; 9 bases agree with TRBD2. Germline V lookup: CDR1 SGHDT, CDR2 YYEEEE. The trim removed 4 bases at V and 9 bases at J, leaving 11 bases unmatched. The CDR3 has 15 residues. As DNA, the CDR3 is TGTGCCAGCAGCGGGTACCAGCGGGGGGTTAGTGAGCAGTTCTTC. Amino acids: CASSGYQRGVSEQFF.

The chain combines TRBV6-4 with TRBJ2-3; 7 bases match TRBD2. The germline V gene encodes CDR1 MRHNA and CDR2 SNTAGT. This CDR3 is built from 13 residues. The J segment lost 2 bases and the V segment lost 5 bases, leaving 1 base of the junction unmatched. The CDR3 sequence: CASSRDYTDTQYF. As DNA, the CDR3 is TGTGCCAGCAGTAGGGACTACACAGATACGCAGTATTTT.

The rearrangement uses TRBV30 and TRBJ2-5, with a possible D match to TRBD1 (6 bases). V was cut by 2 bases and J by 2 bases, with 15 bases left in between. This CDR3 spans 15 amino acids. CDR1 is GTSNPN, CDR2 SVGIG, per germline (reference sequence). CDR3 nucleotide sequence: TGTGCCTGGAGTTGGCGGAGTAGGGGGCAAGAGACCCAGTACTTC. It encodes CAWSWRSRGQETQYF.

The chain employs TRBV21-1 and TRBJ2-7; TRBD2 is the table's D call and was not checked against the DNA. TRBV21-1 is termed a pseudogene. The CDR3 sequence is 16 residues long. CDR3 residues: CASRRKLGGRSYEQYF. CDR3 nucleotide sequence: TGTGCCAGCAGAAGAAAGCTCGGGGGGCGCTCCTACGAGCAGTACTTC.

The V call is TRBV30, the J call TRBJ2-5; D is perhaps TRBD2 (6 bases). Germline CDR1 and CDR2: GTSNPN and SVGIG (reference sequence). Trimming left V 0 bases short and J 5 bases short, with 16 bases between. This CDR3 contains 15 residues. The CDR3 is CAWSVGAGRLETQYF. CDR3 bases: TGTGCCTGGAGTGTAGGGGCAGGGAGGTTGGAGACCCAGTACTTC.